These 26 T cell receptor beta chains were all obtained from the same sample, sequenced in a study of cytomegalovirus exposure and HLA in healthy donors. The PCR employed 60 Vbeta primers together with 13 Jbeta primers. The assay was immunoSEQ multiplex PCR, and TCRdb's table has in-frame clones only and misses some. The sample lists some 100,000 clones; approximately 78% were seen once. Sequencing used PBMCs. The receptors come from a middle-aged woman in good health and CMV-seropositive.

The rearrangement uses TRBV11-3 and TRBJ2-1; weak D call: TRBD2 (5 bases). V was trimmed by 0 bases and J by 4 bases, leaving 10 bases between them. Per germline, CDR1 SGHNT and CDR2 YENEEA. This CDR3 has 15 residues. In DNA, the CDR3 is TGTGCCAGCAGCTTAGAAGAGGGCGGGTACAATGAGCAGTTCTTC. It specifies CASSLEEGGYNEQFF.

The genes are TRBV5-1 and TRBJ1-1; the D gene is possibly TRBD1 (6 bases). The CDR3 has 15 residues. The ends were cut back, 0 bases at V and 13 bases at J, with 22 bases in the middle. Germline V gene data show CDR1 as SGHRS and CDR2 as YFSETQ. CDR3 DNA sequence: TGCGCCAGCAGCTTGGGCGGGGGGGGCGCGGAAGTACTTTTCTTT. Amino acid sequence: CASSLGGGGAEVLFF.

The V and J genes are TRBV5-6 and TRBJ1-6; D possibly corresponds to TRBD1 (6 bases). The V gene's germline CDR1 is SGHDT and CDR2 YYEEEE. The CDR3 has 15 amino acids. V lost 1 base to trimming and J lost 3 bases, with 8 bases between them. The CDR3 loop reads CASSLTGRYNSPLHF. CDR3 coding DNA: TGTGCCAGCAGCTTGACAGGGCGCTATAATTCACCCCTCCACTTT.

In DNA, the CDR3 is TGTGCCAGCAGCTCCGGGACAGAGAAGGGCTACACCTTC. Translated: CASSSGTEKGYTF. The rearrangement joins TRBV6-6 to TRBJ1-2; 7 bases line up with TRBD1. CDR3 length: 13 residues. The V gene end was trimmed by 6 bases and the J gene end by 8 bases; junction bases not matched to a gene: 9. The V gene's germline CDR1 is MNHNY and CDR2 SVGAGI (reference sequence).

The V call is TRBV4-2, the J call TRBJ1-2, with TRBD1 matching over 7 bases. There are 15 residues in the CDR3. Trimming removed 3 bases from V and 4 bases from J; junction bases left unmatched: 8. Germline-derived CDR1 and CDR2 are LGHNA and YNFKEQ. CDR3 sequence (DNA): TGTGCCAGCAGCCAGGAAGCGACAGGGCCCTATGGCTACACCTTC. Protein sequence: CASSQEATGPYGYTF.

The chain recombines TRBV29-1 with TRBJ2-1; the D gene is possibly TRBD2 (6 bases). The germline CDR1 and CDR2 sequences are SQVTM and ANQGSEA. Deletions cut 7 bases from V and 4 bases from J, with 26 bases between. The CDR3 spans 17 residues. CDR3 region: CSAGPALLARRYNEQFF. The CDR3 DNA sequence: TGCAGCGCTGGACCGGCACTTCTAGCGAGACGATACAATGAGCAGTTCTTC.

The chain uses TRBV9 and TRBJ2-1; D gene uncertain. The germline V and J ends were trimmed by 3 bases and 9 bases, with 13 bases remaining between them. Germline CDR1 and CDR2: SGDLS and YYNGEE. The CDR3 is 13 amino acids. DNA for the CDR3: TGTGCCAGCAGCGCGATTCTAGTCGGTGAGCAGTTCTTC. Encoded protein: CASSAILVGEQFF.

This clone was counted a single time. The V call is TRBV15, the J call TRBJ1-5; 7 bases are shared with TRBD1. The J segment lost 2 bases and the V segment lost 1 base, leaving 5 bases of the junction unmatched. CDR1 is LNHNV and CDR2 is YYDKDF in the germline V gene (reference sequence). This CDR3 has 16 amino acids. CDR3 region: CATSRGGGAGNQPQHF. In nucleotides, the CDR3 is TGTGCCACCAGCAGAGGAGGGGGCGCTGGCAATCAGCCCCAGCATTTT.

This clone was seen only once. The chain recombines TRBV6-6 with TRBJ2-5; TRBD1 matches at 10 bases. TRBJ2-7 explains the end of the DNA better; the J call may be wrong. CDR1 is MNHNY, CDR2 SVGAGI, per germline (reference sequence). CDR3 length equals 15 residues. CDR3 residues: CASSYIGTGEDEQYF. The CDR3 coding sequence is TGTGCCAGCAGTTACATCGGGACAGGGGAGGACGAGCAGTACTTC.

V and J are TRBV6-6 and TRBJ1-1; D uncertain. This CDR3 region has 13 residues. CDR1 is MNHNY and CDR2 is SVGAGI in the germline V gene (reference sequence). V was pared by 3 bases and J by 6 bases, with 11 bases between. CDR3 sequence reads: CASSYSPPPEAFF. CDR3 nucleotides: TGTGCCAGCAGTTATAGCCCACCCCCTGAAGCTTTCTTT.

The J gene is TRBJ2-3, the V gene TRBV5-8, with D uncertain. V lost 6 bases to trimming and J lost 5 bases, with 7 bases between them. Germline V gene lookup returns CDR1 SGHTS and CDR2 YDEGEE. This CDR3 comprises 11 residues. The CDR3 reads CASTRIDTQYF. The CDR3 nucleotides read TGTGCCAGCACCAGAATAGATACGCAGTATTTT.

The rearrangement joins TRBV4-1 to TRBJ2-7, with D perhaps matching TRBD2 (5 bases). This CDR3 is built from 14 residues. Germline loops: CDR1 MGHRA, CDR2 YSYEKL. The V gene lost 1 base and the J gene lost 9 bases, with 16 bases spanning the gap. CDR3 region: CASSQVLGVSVQYF. For the CDR3, the DNA is TGCGCCAGCAGCCAAGTTCTGGGAGTCTCAGTGCAGTACTTC.

This clone was recorded once. The chain links TRBV18 to TRBJ2-3, with a possible D match to TRBD2 (6 bases). Germline V gives CDR1 KGHSH, CDR2 LQKENI. The CDR3 contains 15 residues. Trimming pared 8 bases from V and 2 bases from J, leaving 17 bases between. The CDR3 bases are TGTGCCAGCCTGGGTTCGGCGGGATACACAGATACGCAGTATTTT. It encodes CASLGSAGYTDTQYF.

The chain links TRBV9 to TRBJ2-7; 9 bases fit TRBD2. Germline values: CDR1 SGDLS, CDR2 YYNGEE. Trimming removed 0 bases from V and 2 bases from J; junction bases left unmatched: 6. The CDR3 sequence is 16 residues long. CDR3 loop: CASSVGSAGGPYEQYF. The CDR3 nucleotides read TGTGCCAGCAGCGTAGGGTCCGCGGGGGGGCCCTACGAGCAGTACTTC.

The chain joins TRBV5-1 to TRBJ2-1; 14 bases line up with TRBD2. The germline V gene has CDR1 SGHRS and CDR2 YFSETQ. The CDR3 covers 15 residues. With V trimmed by 3 bases and J by 6 bases, 2 bases remained unmatched. The CDR3 bases are TGCGCCAGCAGCTCCGGGACTAGCGGGAGCAATGAGCAGTTCTTC. This translates into CASSSGTSGSNEQFF. The full variable domain, its missing parts supplied by reference TRBV5-1 and TRBJ2-1, is KAGVTQTPRYLIKTRGQQVTLSCSPISGHRSVSWYQQTPGQGLQFLFEYFSETQRNKGNFPGRFSGRQFSNSRSEMNVSTLELGDSALYLCASSSGTSGSNEQFFGPGTRLTVL.

V and J are TRBV28 and TRBJ2-2; 9 bases are shared with TRBD2. After removal of 11 bases from V and 3 bases from J, the junction contained 10 bases not matched to a gene. This CDR3 has 15 residues. Per germline, CDR1 MDHEN and CDR2 SYDVKM. CDR3 nucleotides: TGTGCCGCTTTGGGGCTAGCGGGGTACACCGGGGAGCTGTTTTTT. Encoded protein: CAALGLAGYTGELFF.

The chain is built from TRBV29-1 and TRBJ1-5, with a weak D call TRBD1 (6 bases). The CDR3 extends over 12 amino acids. Germline lookup yields CDR1 SQVTM and CDR2 ANQGSEA. Trimming removed 5 bases from V and 3 bases from J, with 8 bases in between. The CDR3 DNA reads as TGCAGCGTTTTGGGGGCCAATCAGCCCCAGCATTTT. It codes for CSVLGANQPQHF. Looking up the rest from reference TRBV29-1 and TRBJ1-5 gives the full variable domain: SAVISQKPSRDICQRGTSLTIQCQVDSQVTMMFWYRQQPGQSLTLIATANQGSEATYESGFVIDKFPISRPNLTFSTLTVSNMSPEDSSIYLCSVLGANQPQHFGDGTRLSIL.

V gene TRBV6-1 combines with J gene TRBJ1-1; 12 bases fit TRBD1. The CDR3 consists of 15 residues. The ends lost 5 bases at V and 1 base at J; junction bases unmatched: 2. The germline gives CDR1 MNHNS, CDR2 SASEGT. The CDR3 sequence is CASSRDRGRNTEAFF. The CDR3 bases are TGTGCCAGCAGTCGGGACAGGGGGCGGAACACTGAAGCTTTCTTT.

The rearrangement uses TRBV4-1 and TRBJ1-1; 7 nucleotides agree with TRBD1. The CDR3 runs 15 residues. With 1 base clipped from V and 1 base from J, the junction kept 3 bases outside the gene matches. Looked up from germline, CDR1 is MGHRA and CDR2 is YSYEKL. The CDR3 coding sequence is TGCGCCAGCAGCCAAGTCGGGACAGCGAACACTGAAGCTTTCTTT. Protein sequence: CASSQVGTANTEAFF.

The CDR3 protein is CASSISVTNEKLFF. CDR3 DNA sequence: TGTGCCAGTAGTATTTCCGTAACTAATGAAAAACTGTTTTTT. The chain joins TRBV19 to TRBJ1-4; D is uncertain. Germline loops: CDR1 LNHDA, CDR2 SQIVND (reference sequence). V shed 3 bases and J shed 1 base, with 6 bases lying between them. The CDR3 spans 14 residues.

This chain connects TRBV10-3 to TRBJ1-2; D gene uncertain. Trimming took off 7 bases at V and 8 bases at J, with 11 bases between the two ends. The CDR3 covers 11 residues. Per the germline V gene, CDR1 is ENHRY and CDR2 is SYGVKD. CDR3 DNA sequence: TGTGCCATCACATGGGCTGGCGGCTACACCTTC. It specifies CAITWAGGYTF.

The chain couples TRBV7-8 to TRBJ2-7, with TRBD2 identical over 7 bases. Looked up from germline, CDR1 is SGHVS and CDR2 is FQNEAQ. There are 16 residues in the CDR3. V lost 2 bases and J lost 4; bases outside the gene matches: 11. CDR3 loop: CASSLSDGGDLYEQYF. As DNA, the CDR3 is TGTGCCAGCAGCTTAAGCGATGGGGGGGACCTGTACGAGCAGTACTTC.

The V call is TRBV11-2, the J call TRBJ2-7; TRBD1 is a possible D gene (5 bases). Between the trimmed V and J ends, which lost 4 bases and 2 bases, there was a span of 6 bases. CDR3 length: 12 amino acids. Germline loops: CDR1 SGHAT, CDR2 FQNNGV. CDR3 DNA sequence: TGTGCCAGCAGCTCGGACACCTACGAGCAGTACTTC. It is translated as CASSSDTYEQYF.

This sequence joins TRBV7-9 and TRBJ1-2, with a tentative D call TRBD1 (5 bases). V was pared by 5 bases and J by 3 bases, with 19 bases between. Looked up from germline, CDR1 is SEHNR and CDR2 is FQNEAQ (reference sequence). The CDR3 loop spans 16 amino acids. CDR3 nucleotides: TGTGCCAGCAGCCCCCAGTCAGGGATGATACACTATGGCTACACCTTC. Its protein product is CASSPQSGMIHYGYTF.

The CDR3 nucleotides read TGTGCCAGCTCTGTTAGCGGGTCGTCCTACGAGCAGTACTTC. Amino acid sequence: CASSVSGSSYEQYF. The rearrangement uses TRBV6-5 and TRBJ2-7; TRBD2 agrees at 7 bases. J gave up 1 base and V 8 bases, and 8 bases lay outside the gene matches. This CDR3 comprises 14 residues. Germline V gene lookup returns CDR1 MNHEY and CDR2 SVGAGI.

This chain joins TRBV30 and TRBJ2-3; TRBD2 agrees at 13 bases. With 4 bases clipped from V and 3 bases from J, the junction kept 10 bases outside the gene matches. Per germline, CDR1 GTSNPN and CDR2 SVGIG (reference sequence). The CDR3 has 17 amino acids. CDR3 nucleotide sequence: TGTGCCTGGACCCCGGGACTAGCGGGACTATCGACAGATACGCAGTATTTT. Protein: CAWTPGLAGLSTDTQYF.